This T cell receptor beta chain was sequenced in a study of shared clonotypes between healthy human individuals. Study-level information: Per donor, CD8 memory used one plate, CD8 naive used two, CD4 memory used three and CD4 naive used three. The study, taken as a whole, reports: Naive CD4 clonotypes were shared across a few donors at approximately 5.3%. Sequencing depth was expected to affect clonotype sharing among donors. Compared with memory subsets, naive subsets generally had larger estimated richness.

CDR1 is MNHNS, CDR2 SASEGT, per germline. This CDR3 comprises 14 residues. V was shortened by 7 bases and J by 2 bases, with 15 bases between the two germline ends. A word on this clone: Its antigen is undetermined.

Libraries were prepared by immunoSEQ multiplex PCR; TCRdb keeps only in-frame clonotypes and omits some of them. The table has around 2.5 million clones, approximately 93% seen once. The rearrangement uses TRBV6-1 and TRBJ2-7; D gene ambiguous. The specimen was naive CD4+ T cells from PBMCs. Subset described: CD45RA+ positively selected. The clonotype comes from a man aged 18-30 years in good health. Some clones in this sample may be carry-over from other donors' samples. The chain's CDR3 is CASTPVADAYEQYF. Written as DNA, the CDR3 is TGTGCCAGCACCCCCGTGGCGGACGCCTACGAGCAGTACTTC.